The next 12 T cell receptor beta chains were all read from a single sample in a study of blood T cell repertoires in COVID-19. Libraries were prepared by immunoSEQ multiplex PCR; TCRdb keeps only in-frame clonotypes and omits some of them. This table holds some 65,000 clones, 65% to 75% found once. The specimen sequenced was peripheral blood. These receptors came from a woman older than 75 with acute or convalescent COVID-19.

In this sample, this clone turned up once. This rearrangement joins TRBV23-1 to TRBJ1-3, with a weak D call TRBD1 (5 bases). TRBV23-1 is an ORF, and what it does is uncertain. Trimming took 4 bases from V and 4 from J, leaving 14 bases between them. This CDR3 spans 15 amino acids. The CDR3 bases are TGCGCCAGCAGTCCCCGGGCAGGGCCCGGAAACACCATATATTTT. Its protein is CASSPRAGPGNTIYF.

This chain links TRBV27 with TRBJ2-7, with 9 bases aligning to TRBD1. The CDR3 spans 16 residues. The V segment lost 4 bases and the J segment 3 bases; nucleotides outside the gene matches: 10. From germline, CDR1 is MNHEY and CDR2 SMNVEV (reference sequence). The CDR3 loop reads CASSYRAGTGYYEQYF. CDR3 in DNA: TGTGCCAGCAGTTATCGTGCCGGGACAGGGTACTACGAGCAGTACTTC.

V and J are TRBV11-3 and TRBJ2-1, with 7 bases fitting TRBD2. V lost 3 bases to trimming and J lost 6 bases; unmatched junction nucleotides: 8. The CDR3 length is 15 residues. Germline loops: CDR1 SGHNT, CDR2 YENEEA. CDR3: CASSLRERLPNEQFF. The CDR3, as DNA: TGTGCCAGCAGCTTGCGGGAGAGGTTACCCAATGAGCAGTTCTTC.

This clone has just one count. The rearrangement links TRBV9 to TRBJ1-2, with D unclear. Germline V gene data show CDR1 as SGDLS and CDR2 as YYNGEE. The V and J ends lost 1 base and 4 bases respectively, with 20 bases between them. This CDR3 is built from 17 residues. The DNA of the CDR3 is TGTGCCAGCAGCGTATCGGTTGGAGGCCGAGGGAGCTATGGCTACACCTTC. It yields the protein CASSVSVGGRGSYGYTF.

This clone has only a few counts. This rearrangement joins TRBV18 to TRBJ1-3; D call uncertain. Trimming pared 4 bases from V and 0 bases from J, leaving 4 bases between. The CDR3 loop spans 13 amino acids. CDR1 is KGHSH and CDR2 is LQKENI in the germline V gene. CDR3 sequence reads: CASSLLSGNTIYF. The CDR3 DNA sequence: TGTGCCAGCTCACTACTCTCTGGAAACACCATATATTTT. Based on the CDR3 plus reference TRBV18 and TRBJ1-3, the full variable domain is NAGVMQNPRHLVRRRGQEARLRCSPMKGHSHVYWYRQLPEEGLKFMVYLQKENIIDESGMPKERFSAEFPKEGPSILRIQQVVRGDSAAYFCASSLLSGNTIYFGEGSWLTVV.

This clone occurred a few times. The CDR3 nucleotides are TGTGCCAGCAGTTACAATTCCGGGGAGCACGCGAACACTGAAGCTTTCTTT. Translated: CASSYNSGEHANTEAFF. The chain uses TRBV6-2 or TRBV6-3 and TRBJ1-1; the D is unclear. There are 17 residues in the CDR3. Trimming left V 2 bases short and J 1 base short, with 17 bases between. CDR1 and CDR2 (germline): MNHEY, SVGEGT.

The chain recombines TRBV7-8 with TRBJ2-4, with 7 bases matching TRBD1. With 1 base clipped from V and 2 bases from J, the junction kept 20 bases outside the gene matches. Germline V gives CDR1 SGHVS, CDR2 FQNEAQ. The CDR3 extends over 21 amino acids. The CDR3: CASSLEVVTGFVFSPKNIQYF. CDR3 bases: TGTGCCAGCAGCTTAGAGGTCGTGACAGGGTTTGTTTTCTCTCCCAAAAACATTCAGTACTTC.

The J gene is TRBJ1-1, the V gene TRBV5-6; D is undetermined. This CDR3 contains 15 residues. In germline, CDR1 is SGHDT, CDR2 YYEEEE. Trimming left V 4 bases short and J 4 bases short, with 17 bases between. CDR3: CASSQISPRGTEAFF. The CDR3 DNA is TGTGCCAGCAGCCAGATATCGCCTCGGGGCACTGAAGCTTTCTTT.

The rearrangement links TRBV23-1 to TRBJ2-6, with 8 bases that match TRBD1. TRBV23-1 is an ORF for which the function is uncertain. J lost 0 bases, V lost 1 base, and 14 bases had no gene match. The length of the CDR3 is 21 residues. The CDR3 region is CASSQCFPGQGMISGANVLTF. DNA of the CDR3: TGCGCCAGCAGTCAATGCTTCCCCGGACAGGGAATGATCTCTGGGGCCAACGTCCTGACTTTC.

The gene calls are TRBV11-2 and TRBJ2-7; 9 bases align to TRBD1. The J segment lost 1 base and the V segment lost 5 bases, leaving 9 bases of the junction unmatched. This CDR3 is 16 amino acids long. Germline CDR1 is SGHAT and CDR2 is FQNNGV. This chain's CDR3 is CASSPTGGAGSYEQYF. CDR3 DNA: TGTGCCAGCAGCCCTACAGGGGGCGCGGGGTCCTACGAGCAGTACTTC. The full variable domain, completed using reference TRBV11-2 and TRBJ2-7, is EAGVAQSPRYKIIEKRQSVAFWCNPISGHATLYWYQQILGQGPKLLIQFQNNGVVDDSQLPKDRFSAERLKGVDSTLKIQPAKLEDSAVYLCASSPTGGAGSYEQYFGPGTRLTVT.

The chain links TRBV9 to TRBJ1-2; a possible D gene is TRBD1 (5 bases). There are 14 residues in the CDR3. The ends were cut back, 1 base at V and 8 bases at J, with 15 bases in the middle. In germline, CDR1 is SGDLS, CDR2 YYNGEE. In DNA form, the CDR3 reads TGTGCCAGCAGCGTAACGGCAGGGCCAGGCGGCTACACCTTC. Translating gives CASSVTAGPGGYTF.

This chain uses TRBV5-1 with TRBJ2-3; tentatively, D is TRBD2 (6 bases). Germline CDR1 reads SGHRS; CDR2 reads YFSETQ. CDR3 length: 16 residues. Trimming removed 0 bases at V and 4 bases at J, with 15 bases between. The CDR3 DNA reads TGCGCCAGCAGCTTGGCCTTTACGGGAGTTGCAGATACGCAGTATTTT. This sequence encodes CASSLAFTGVADTQYF.